These 5 T cell receptor beta chains originate from one sample sequenced in a study of blood T cell repertoires in COVID-19. Profiling relied on immunoSEQ multiplex PCR, and the TCRdb table lists in-frame clones only, not all of them. The sample yields about 140,000 clones, 70% to 90% seen once. The source material was PBMCs or T cells enriched from blood (not recorded which). The receptors were gathered from a woman aged 40 to 50 who had recovered from COVID-19.

This clone was recorded once. The CDR3 spells CSTHRGSDGAANTQYF. The CDR3 nucleotides are TGCAGCACCCACAGGGGCTCCGATGGAGCGGCGAATACGCAGTATTTT. The gene calls are TRBV29-1 and TRBJ2-3; 7 nucleotides agree with TRBD1. This CDR3 comprises 16 residues. Trimming removed 8 bases from V and 7 bases from J; junction bases left unmatched: 21. Germline V gene lookup returns CDR1 SQVTM and CDR2 ANQGSEA.

This chain joins TRBV9 and TRBJ1-2; 8 bases are shared with TRBD1. The trim removed 6 bases at V and 0 bases at J, leaving 4 bases unmatched. CDR3 length: 14 amino acids. CDR1 is SGDLS, CDR2 YYNGEE, per germline. The CDR3 nucleotides read TGTGCCAGCACCGGACAGGGCCCTAACTATGGCTACACCTTC. This sequence encodes CASTGQGPNYGYTF.

CDR3 sequence: CASSLSFQGSGYTF. CDR3 bases: TGTGCCAGCAGCTTAAGTTTCCAGGGCAGTGGCTACACCTTC. This chain connects TRBV7-9 to TRBJ1-2, with D possibly matching TRBD1 (5 bases). Germline CDR1 is SEHNR and CDR2 is FQNEAQ (reference sequence). Trimming shortened V by 2 bases and J by 7 bases, and 14 bases separated the two germline ends. This CDR3 comprises 14 residues.

This clone is a singleton in its sample. This chain connects TRBV7-6 to TRBJ2-7; D is possibly TRBD2 (7 bases). From germline, CDR1 is SGHVS and CDR2 FNYEAQ. The CDR3 length is 15 residues. V shed 5 bases and J shed 2 bases, with 16 bases lying between them. CDR3: CASSPRGGGPYEQYF. As DNA, the CDR3 is TGTGCCAGCAGCCCCAGGGGCGGGGGCCCCTACGAGCAGTACTTC. The full variable domain, with the rest looked up from reference TRBV7-6 and TRBJ2-7, is GAGVSQSPRYKVTKRGQDVALRCDPISGHVSLYWYRQALGQGPEFLTYFNYEAQQDKSGLPNDRFSAERPEGSISTLTIQRTEQRDSAMYRCASSPRGGGPYEQYFGPGTRLTVT.

The rearrangement links TRBV27 to TRBJ1-6; D ambiguous. The length of the CDR3 is 14 residues. The V gene lost 2 bases and the J gene lost 6 bases, with 8 bases spanning the gap. Germline V gene data show CDR1 as MNHEY and CDR2 as SMNVEV (reference sequence). CDR3 in amino acids: CASSLTEFNSPLHF. DNA of the CDR3: TGTGCCAGCAGTTTAACAGAGTTTAATTCACCCCTCCACTTT.